What follows describes a single T cell receptor (beta chain). Produced via immunoSEQ multiplex PCR; TCRdb's table is partial and in-frame only. The sample has about 410,000 clones, about nine tenths seen once. These data come from a study of blood T cell repertoires in COVID-19. Germline V CDR1 and CDR2: MNHEY, SVGAGI. With 7 bases clipped from V and 10 bases from J, the junction kept 8 bases outside the gene matches. This CDR3 contains 14 residues. The sample was peripheral blood. This TCR was recovered from a woman in her thirties with active or convalescent COVID-19. The chain has TRBV6-5 and TRBJ1-6; TRBD1 matches 9 bases. The CDR3 coding sequence is TGTGCCAGCACATCCGGGACAGGGATATCACCCCTCCACTTT. It specifies CASTSGTGISPLHF.